This T cell receptor beta chain was obtained from a study of blood T cell repertoires in COVID-19. Participants were aged about 18 to 90 years, lived in around 25 US areas, and enrolled virtually. Profiling relied on immunoSEQ multiplex PCR, and the TCRdb table lists in-frame clones only, not all of them. The table lists about 350,000 clones, roughly 87% of them singletons. Unmatched junction bases numbered 10, after V lost 6 bases and J lost 7 bases. This CDR3 has 14 amino acids. Germline assignment: CDR1 SNHLY and CDR2 FYNNEI. The sample comprised PBMCs or T cells enriched from blood (not recorded which). The chain combines TRBV2 with TRBJ1-2; 8 positions match TRBD1. This clonotype originated in a woman aged 30 to 39 who had recovered from COVID-19. CDR3 region: CASSGDRGLAGYTF. Here the CDR3 DNA reads TGTGCCAGCAGCGGCGACAGGGGACTGGCTGGCTACACCTTC.